These 2 T cell receptor beta chains were sequenced from one sample in a study of T cells in Graves' hyperthyroidism and ophthalmopathy (dated 2019 in TCRdb). Libraries came from multiplex PCR. TCRdb records Illumina HiSeq 2000 as the sequencer. The TCR beta CDR3 regions were amplified from the RNA transcripts. The first round of RT-PCR for the TCR CDR3 was performed with the HTBI primer set and the Qiagen OneStep RT-PCR kit. TCRdb took the public reads, trimmed them with fastp at Q25, ran MiXCR for clone calling and kept in-frame beta chains. When rows share a CDR3 protein, they turn into one entry using the most common DNA and genes. The sample table contains roughly 720,000 distinct CDR3 sequences; only one count was recorded for roughly 17% of them. The top ten hold roughly a sixth of the sample. Sequenced input: blood. The receptors were gathered from a man aged 45-65 years with Graves' hyperthyroidism.

A few counts support this clonotype. The V call is TRBV5-1, the J call TRBJ2-3; 8 bases line up with TRBD2. Trimming cost V 4 bases and J 0 bases; bases outside gene matches: 1. The germline gives CDR1 SGHRS, CDR2 YFSETQ. The CDR3 runs 14 residues. In DNA, the CDR3 is TGCGCCAGCAGCGGCGGGGGGAGCACAGATACGCAGTATTTT. Amino acids: CASSGGGSTDTQYF.

This rearrangement joins TRBV4-1 to TRBJ2-1; no clear D gene. Per the germline V gene, CDR1 is MGHRA and CDR2 is YSYEKL. The CDR3 extends over 13 amino acids. Trimming took off 0 bases at V and 7 bases at J, with 7 bases between the two ends. This chain's CDR3 is CASSQDFLNEQFF. The DNA for the CDR3 is TGCGCCAGCAGCCAAGACTTCCTAAATGAGCAGTTCTTC.